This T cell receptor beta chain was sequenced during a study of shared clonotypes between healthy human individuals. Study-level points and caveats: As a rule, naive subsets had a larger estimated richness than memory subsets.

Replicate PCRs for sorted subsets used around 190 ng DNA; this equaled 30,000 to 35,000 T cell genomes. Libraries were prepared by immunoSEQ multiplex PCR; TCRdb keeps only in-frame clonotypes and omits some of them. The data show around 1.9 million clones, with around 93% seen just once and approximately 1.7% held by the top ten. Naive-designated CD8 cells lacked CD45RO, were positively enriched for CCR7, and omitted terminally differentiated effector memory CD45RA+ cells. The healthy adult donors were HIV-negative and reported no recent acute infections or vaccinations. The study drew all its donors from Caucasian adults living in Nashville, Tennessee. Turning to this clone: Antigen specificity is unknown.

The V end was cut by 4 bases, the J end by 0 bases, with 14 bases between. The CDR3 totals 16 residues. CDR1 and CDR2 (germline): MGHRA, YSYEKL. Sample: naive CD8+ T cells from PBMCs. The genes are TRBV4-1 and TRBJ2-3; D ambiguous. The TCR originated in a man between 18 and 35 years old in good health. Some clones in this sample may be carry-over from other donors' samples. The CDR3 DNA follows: TGCGCCAGCAGCCCACGGACGGCATCTAGCACAGATACGCAGTATTTT. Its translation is CASSPRTASSTDTQYF.